Below are 5 T cell receptor beta chains sequenced from a single sample in a study of T cells in Graves' hyperthyroidism and ophthalmopathy. RNA transcripts yielded amplified TCR beta CDR3 regions. HTBI primers drove first-round RT-PCR of the TCR CDR3. TCRdb fed the multiplex PCR reads into MiXCR, producing one record per CDR3 protein. Counted here are more than 550,000 distinct CDR3 sequences, 45% occurring once; the ten biggest clones make up 6.5% to 9%. The sequenced sample consisted of peripheral blood or thyroid tissue (not recorded which). The receptors come from an adult man with Graves' disease, either hyperthyroidism or ophthalmopathy (not recorded which).

This clonotype was observed many times. J is TRBJ2-2 and V is TRBV15; D unclear. The germline CDR1 and CDR2 sequences are LNHNV and YYDKDF (reference sequence). Trimming stripped 2 bases from V and 5 bases from J, with 9 bases between. The CDR3 runs 14 residues. CDR3 in DNA: TGTGCCACCAGCAGACAGGTCGTTACCGGGGAGCTGTTTTTT. It codes for CATSRQVVTGELFF.

This clonotype was counted many times. The J gene is TRBJ1-1, the V gene TRBV29-1, with TRBD1 as a possible D gene (5 bases). CDR1 is SQVTM and CDR2 is ANQGSEA in the germline V gene. This CDR3 has 13 amino acids. Trimming pared 5 bases from V and 4 bases from J, leaving 14 bases between. The DNA for the CDR3 is TGCAGCGTTTCCCACCAGGGTCTCACTGAAGCTTTCTTT. This sequence encodes CSVSHQGLTEAFF.

The chain recombines TRBV20-1 with TRBJ1-2; no definite D call. The V end lost 0 bases, the J end lost 7 bases, and 12 bases lay between the germline ends. The CDR3 spans 13 residues. CDR1 is DFQATT, CDR2 SNEGSKA, per germline (reference sequence). The CDR3 coding sequence is TGCAGTGCTAGAGATACGGGATGGGGTGGCTACACCTTC. Its translation is CSARDTGWGGYTF.

The CDR3 spells CASSYGTDTQYF. The CDR3 region has the DNA TGTGCCAGCAGTTATGGGACAGATACGCAGTATTTT. The V gene is TRBV25-1, the J gene TRBJ2-3; D remains ambiguous. Looked up from germline, CDR1 is MGHDK and CDR2 is SYGVNS. Trimming removed 5 bases at V and 3 bases at J, with 6 bases between. The CDR3 consists of 12 residues. Supplemented by reference TRBV25-1 and TRBJ2-3, the full variable domain reads EADIYQTPRYLVIGTGKKITLECSQTMGHDKMYWYQQDPGMELHLIHYSYGVNSTEKGDLSSESTVSRIRTEHFPLTLESARPSHTSQYLCASSYGTDTQYFGPGTRLTVL.

Notes on this clonotype: This may be a read error, as it is one base from a much larger clone. This chain joins TRBV29-1 and TRBJ1-2; tentative D call: TRBD1 (6 bases). In germline, CDR1 is SQVTM, CDR2 ANQGSEA. The CDR3 extends over 13 amino acids. CDR3 protein: CSGTGSSNYGYAF. For the CDR3, the DNA is TGCAGCGGAACAGGGAGTTCTAACTATGGCTACGCCTTC.